Sequencing of this TCR beta chain was carried out in a study of blood T cell repertoires in COVID-19. About the study: Samples taken during acute and convalescent COVID-19 were collected in the United States, Italy and Spain. T cells, B-cell-depleted T cells, or PBMCs supplied cDNA or gDNA.

Under the authors' procedure: Reference gene primer amplification gave estimated nucleated cell counts. Profiled with immunoSEQ multiplex PCR; TCRdb holds only in-frame clones, not every one. Clone size and the V and J calls come from that table; the DNA yielded D and trimming. Here the sample spans 250,000 or so clones, 70% to 90% being singletons. The length of the CDR3 is 17 residues. Germline CDR1 MNHEY, CDR2 SMNVEV (reference sequence). Trimming cost V 7 bases and J 4 bases; bases outside gene matches: 14. The J gene is TRBJ2-2, the V gene TRBV27, with TRBD2 identical over 8 bases. The TCR sequence derives from a woman aged 25 to 39 with acute or convalescent COVID-19. Specimen: peripheral blood. The DNA for the CDR3 is TGTGCCAGCACCTACCCGCGGGGGGCCCGGGGCACCGGGGAGCTGTTTTTT. It specifies CASTYPRGARGTGELFF.